These T cell receptor beta chains were read from a single sample in a study of PD-1 blockade in classical Hodgkin lymphoma. Assay used: immunoSEQ multiplex PCR; TCRdb lists only in-frame clones, some missing. Of fewer than 90,000 clones listed, just over 90% are singletons. The sample was peripheral blood mononuclear cells (PBMCs), taken at baseline. These receptors were taken from a human donor with classical Hodgkin lymphoma. CDR3s include the opening cysteine and the closing phenylalanine or tryptophan. Each record gives: J gene, V gene, clone size, D gene, CDR3 protein, CDR3 DNA. A D gene is named only where the DNA matches it firmly. Clone size is given for some rows only: seen once, a few or many times, or a class if the clone is expanded.

J gene: TRBJ2-2
V gene: TRBV2
clone size: .
D gene: TRBD2
CDR3 protein: CASSGLAGVPGELFF
CDR3 DNA: TGTGCCAGCAGCGGACTAGCGGGGGTCCCCGGGGAGCTGTTTTTT

J gene: TRBJ2-3
V gene: TRBV4-2
clone size: .
D gene: .
CDR3 protein: CASSQDWAGADTQYF
CDR3 DNA: TGTGCCAGCAGCCAAGATTGGGCAGGGGCGGATACGCAGTATTTT

J gene: TRBJ2-7
V gene: TRBV19
clone size: .
D gene: .
CDR3 protein: CASSMGPTYEQYF
CDR3 DNA: TGTGCCAGTAGTATGGGCCCGACCTACGAGCAGTACTTC

J gene: TRBJ2-7
V gene: TRBV15
clone size: once
D gene: .
CDR3 protein: CATSRGTVSEQYF
CDR3 DNA: TGTGCCACCAGCAGAGGGACGGTGAGCGAGCAGTACTTC

J gene: TRBJ2-5
V gene: TRBV5-1
clone size: .
D gene: .
CDR3 protein: CASSLAGTVQETQYF
CDR3 DNA: TGCGCCAGCAGCTTGGCTGGGACCGTCCAAGAGACCCAGTACTTC

J gene: TRBJ2-5
V gene: TRBV6-5
clone size: .
D gene: .
CDR3 protein: CASSYSGAAAETQYF
CDR3 DNA: TGTGCCAGCAGTTACTCCGGTGCGGCGGCTGAGACCCAGTACTTC

J gene: TRBJ2-3
V gene: TRBV18
clone size: .
D gene: TRBD2
CDR3 protein: CASSPAGGGTDTQYF
CDR3 DNA: TGTGCCAGCTCACCAGCGGGGGGCGGCACAGATACGCAGTATTTT

J gene: TRBJ1-6
V gene: TRBV4-2
clone size: .
D gene: .
CDR3 protein: CASSQAAGAGPPLHF
CDR3 DNA: TGTGCCAGCAGCCAGGCTGCAGGGGCAGGCCCACCCCTCCACTTT

J gene: TRBJ2-5
V gene: TRBV6-5
clone size: .
D gene: .
CDR3 protein: CASSYGYQETQYF
CDR3 DNA: TGTGCCAGCAGTTACGGATACCAAGAGACCCAGTACTTC

J gene: TRBJ1-1
V gene: TRBV14
clone size: .
D gene: .
CDR3 protein: CASSQDHGGGWTEAFF
CDR3 DNA: TGTGCCAGCAGCCAAGATCATGGTGGAGGGTGGACTGAAGCTTTCTTT

J gene: TRBJ2-3
V gene: TRBV7-3
clone size: .
D gene: .
CDR3 protein: CASSLESLGRGPTDTQYF
CDR3 DNA: TGTGCCAGCAGCCTAGAATCACTAGGGCGGGGGCCCACAGATACGCAGTATTTT

J gene: TRBJ2-7
V gene: TRBV7-9
clone size: .
D gene: .
CDR3 protein: CASGWSGTGHASYEQYF
CDR3 DNA: TGTGCCAGCGGTTGGAGTGGCACAGGGCATGCCTCCTACGAGCAGTACTTC

J gene: TRBJ2-5
V gene: TRBV27
clone size: .
D gene: TRBD1
CDR3 protein: CASSFLPQTGLDQETQYF
CDR3 DNA: TGTGCCAGCAGTTTTCTCCCCCAGACAGGGCTAGACCAAGAGACCCAGTACTTC

J gene: TRBJ2-7
V gene: TRBV6-5
clone size: .
D gene: .
CDR3 protein: CASSPPQKGSYEQYF
CDR3 DNA: TGTGCCAGCAGCCCTCCCCAAAAGGGAAGCTACGAGCAGTACTTC

J gene: TRBJ1-2
V gene: TRBV7-9
clone size: .
D gene: .
CDR3 protein: CASSLGQAGVLYYGYTF
CDR3 DNA: TGTGCCAGCAGCTTAGGTCAGGCAGGGGTTCTTTACTATGGCTACACCTTC

J gene: TRBJ1-2
V gene: TRBV6-1
clone size: .
D gene: TRBD1
CDR3 protein: CASTTGTGINYGYTF
CDR3 DNA: TGTGCCAGCACCACCGGGACAGGGATTAACTATGGCTACACCTTC

J gene: TRBJ1-5
V gene: TRBV4-2
clone size: .
D gene: .
CDR3 protein: CASSQERDNQPQHF
CDR3 DNA: TGTGCCAGCAGCCAAGAGAGGGACAATCAGCCCCAGCATTTT

J gene: TRBJ2-7
V gene: TRBV18
clone size: .
D gene: .
CDR3 protein: CASSPLGSGDPLYEQYF
CDR3 DNA: TGTGCCAGCTCACCATTAGGTTCAGGGGACCCGCTCTACGAGCAGTACTTC

J gene: TRBJ1-2
V gene: TRBV9
clone size: .
D gene: .
CDR3 protein: CASSPGWADYGYTF
CDR3 DNA: TGTGCCAGCAGCCCAGGTTGGGCAGACTATGGCTACACCTTC

J gene: TRBJ1-5
V gene: TRBV18
clone size: .
D gene: .
CDR3 protein: CASSPEFGSNQPQHF
CDR3 DNA: TGTGCCAGCTCACCTGAATTCGGTAGCAATCAGCCCCAGCATTTT

J gene: TRBJ2-5
V gene: TRBV2
clone size: .
D gene: .
CDR3 protein: CASSVGHGIYF
CDR3 DNA: .

J gene: TRBJ1-2
V gene: TRBV2
clone size: .
D gene: .
CDR3 protein: CASWEGHGYTF
CDR3 DNA: TGTGCCAGCTGGGAGGGGCATGGCTACACCTTC

J gene: TRBJ1-6
V gene: TRBV6-1
clone size: .
D gene: .
CDR3 protein: CASSGDTSSYNSPLHF
CDR3 DNA: TGTGCCAGCAGTGGGGACACAAGCTCCTATAATTCACCCCTCCACTTT

J gene: TRBJ1-1
V gene: TRBV7-9
clone size: .
D gene: TRBD1
CDR3 protein: CASSVEWTGEAFF
CDR3 DNA: TGTGCCAGCAGCGTAGAATGGACAGGCGAAGCTTTCTTT

J gene: TRBJ2-3
V gene: TRBV14
clone size: .
D gene: .
CDR3 protein: CASSQPYPQGQAQYF
CDR3 DNA: TGTGCCAGCAGCCAACCCTACCCCCAGGGCCAAGCGCAGTATTTT

J gene: TRBJ2-7
V gene: TRBV5-4
clone size: .
D gene: TRBD2
CDR3 protein: CASTDSGTKYEQYF
CDR3 DNA: TGTGCCAGCACCGATAGCGGGACTAAGTACGAGCAGTACTTC

J gene: TRBJ1-2
V gene: TRBV7-9
clone size: .
D gene: TRBD1
CDR3 protein: CASSLIGQGAEYTF
CDR3 DNA: TGTGCCAGCAGCTTAATCGGACAGGGGGCGGAATACACCTTC

J gene: TRBJ1-6
V gene: TRBV30
clone size: .
D gene: .
CDR3 protein: CAWSVKDRDYSPLHF
CDR3 DNA: TGTGCCTGGAGTGTAAAGGACAGAGATTATTCACCCCTCCACTTT